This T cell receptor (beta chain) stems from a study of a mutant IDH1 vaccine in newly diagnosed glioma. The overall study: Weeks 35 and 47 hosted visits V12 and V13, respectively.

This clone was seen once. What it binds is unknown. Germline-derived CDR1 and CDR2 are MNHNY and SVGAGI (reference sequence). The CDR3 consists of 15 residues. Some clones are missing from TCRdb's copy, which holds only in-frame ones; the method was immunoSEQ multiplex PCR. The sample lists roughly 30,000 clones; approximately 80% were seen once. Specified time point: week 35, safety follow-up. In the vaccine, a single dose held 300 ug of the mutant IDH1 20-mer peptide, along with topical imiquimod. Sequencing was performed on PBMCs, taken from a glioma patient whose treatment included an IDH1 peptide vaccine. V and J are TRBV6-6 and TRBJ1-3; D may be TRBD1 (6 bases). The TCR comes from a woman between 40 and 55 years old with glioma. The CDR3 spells CACRFQGTSGNTIYF. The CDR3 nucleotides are TGTGCTTGTAGGTTTCAGGGGACTTCTGGAAACACCATATATTTT.